Each of the 8 T cell receptor beta chains below was sequenced from the same sample in a study of response to subunit inactivated influenza vaccine. TCRdb redid the calling of the RT-PCR reads with MiXCR, one entry per CDR3 protein. Found here are 170,000 or so distinct CDR3 sequences, 9.5% to 12% of them singletons; the top ten hold approximately 39%. The material was CD8+ T cells sorted from PBMCs, obtained less than 30 months after vaccination. The source of these receptors is a man between 45 and 75 years old who received an inactivated influenza vaccine.

There are a few counts of this clonotype. The rearrangement uses TRBV27 and TRBJ2-7; D is unclear. This CDR3 is 14 amino acids long. Germline values: CDR1 MNHEY, CDR2 SMNVEV (reference sequence). Trimming removed 1 base from V and 0 bases from J, with 7 bases in between. CDR3 in DNA: TGTGCCAGCAGTTTATTGGTGAGCTCCTACGAGCAGTACTTC. Protein product: CASSLLVSSYEQYF.

The sample holds many counts of this clonotype. The CDR3 loop is CASSYTGSPNIQYF. The CDR3 nucleotides are TGTGCCAGCAGCTATACAGGGAGCCCAAACATTCAGTACTTC. The V call is TRBV13, the J call TRBJ2-4; D possibly corresponds to TRBD1 (6 bases). The CDR3 runs to 14 residues. Looked up from germline, CDR1 is PRHDT and CDR2 is FYEKMQ (reference sequence). Trimming cost V 4 bases and J 6 bases, with 13 bases left between them.

With regard to this clonotype: At one end, the junction sequence differs from germline, possibly due to a read error. V and J are TRBV7-6 and TRBJ2-3; D gene uncertain. The germline gives CDR1 SGHVS, CDR2 FNYEAQ. CDR3 length: 18 residues. The CDR3 is CASSLVVLSGGSTDTQYF. CDR3 DNA sequence: TGTGCCAGCAGTTTAGTAGTGCTATCGGGTGGTAGCACAGATACGCAGTATTTT.

This clonotype was counted once. A read error may account for a junction end that differs from germline. V and J are TRBV12-3 or TRBV12-4 and TRBJ2-1, with TRBD2 matching 12 bases. The CDR3 covers 17 residues. The CDR3 DNA sequence: TGTGCCCGCAGTTTAATCCCACGACTAGCGGGAGCCAATGAGCAGTTCTTC. Its translation is CARSLIPRLAGANEQFF.

This sequence joins TRBV6-2 or TRBV6-3 and TRBJ2-1; D possibly matches TRBD1 or TRBD2 (6 bases each). Trimming took off 11 bases at V and 0 bases at J, with 17 bases between the two ends. This CDR3 comprises 15 residues. Looked up from germline, CDR1 is MNHEY and CDR2 is SVGEGT. The CDR3 spells CAGNNGGSSYNEQFF. The DNA of the CDR3 is TGTGCCGGCAATAACGGGGGCAGCTCCTACAATGAGCAGTTCTTC.

The V call is TRBV20-1, the J call TRBJ2-7; D perhaps matches TRBD1 (6 bases). Germline assignment: CDR1 DFQATT and CDR2 SNEGSKA (reference sequence). The CDR3 totals 16 residues. Trimming removed 0 bases from V and 6 bases from J, with 21 bases in between. The CDR3 nucleotides read TGCAGTGCTAGAGATCTCAGGGGTCTCTGGGGAATCGAGCAGTACTTC. It translates to CSARDLRGLWGIEQYF.

The chain carries TRBV6-1 and TRBJ1-5; 9 nucleotides line up with TRBD1. Trimming cost V 6 bases and J 4 bases; bases outside gene matches: 4. This CDR3 has 14 amino acids. Looked up from germline, CDR1 is MNHNS and CDR2 is SASEGT. DNA for the CDR3: TGTGCCAGCAGCCAAGGGACAGGGAATCAGCCCCAGCATTTT. This gives the protein CASSQGTGNQPQHF.

This clonotype showed up many times. The chain links TRBV4-1 to TRBJ1-2, with D perhaps TRBD1 (5 bases). Per the germline V gene, CDR1 is MGHRA and CDR2 is YSYEKL. The CDR3 is 14 amino acids. V was pared by 1 base and J by 2 bases, with 8 bases between. This chain's CDR3 is CASSQVAGNYGYTF. CDR3 nucleotides: TGCGCCAGCAGCCAAGTAGCAGGGAACTATGGCTACACCTTC.